A selection of T cell receptor beta chains follows, all from one sample in a study of T-cell reconstitution after alpha-beta-depleted transplantation in children. TCRdb used MiXCR to reprocess the PCR reads, holding one entry per CDR3 protein. This table holds more than 400,000 distinct CDR3 sequences, more than 9.5% found once. The source material was PBMCs, mostly from graft donor cells, sampled 180 days after TCRalphabeta/CD19-depleted stem cell transplant. The receptors were sampled from a female patient aged 2 to 10 who had a stem cell transplant for aplastic anemia, so the T cells may come from the graft donor. The CDR3 runs from the conserved cysteine through the conserved F or W. A D gene is named only where the DNA matches it firmly. Clone size is given for some rows only: seen once, a few or many times, or a class if the clone is expanded.

clone size: .
V gene: TRBV20-1
J gene: TRBJ2-1
D gene: .
CDR3 DNA: TGCAGTGCTAGACAGGGGCTCAGGGATGAGCAGTTCTTC
CDR3 protein: CSARQGLRDEQFF

clone size: many
V gene: TRBV5-1
J gene: TRBJ2-2
D gene: TRBD2
CDR3 DNA: TGCGCCAGCAGCGGGAGGGCCGACACCGGGGAGCTGTTTTTT
CDR3 protein: CASSGRADTGELFF

clone size: many
V gene: TRBV27
J gene: TRBJ1-5
D gene: TRBD1
CDR3 DNA: TGTGCCAGCAGTTCAGGGGGCGAGGGCAATCAGCCCCAGCATTTT
CDR3 protein: CASSSGGEGNQPQHF

clone size: few
V gene: TRBV6-6
J gene: TRBJ1-3
D gene: .
CDR3 DNA: TGTGCCAGCAGTTCTGTCCGAGTAAGCACCATATATTTT
CDR3 protein: CASSSVRVSTIYF

clone size: .
V gene: TRBV18
J gene: TRBJ1-5
D gene: .
CDR3 DNA: TGTGCCAGCTCACACCTTGACACCCAGCCCCAGCATTTT
CDR3 protein: CASSHLDTQPQHF

clone size: .
V gene: TRBV10-3
J gene: TRBJ2-2
D gene: .
CDR3 DNA: TGTGCCATCAGTGGGACGGGGAACACCGGGGAGCTGTTTTTT
CDR3 protein: CAISGTGNTGELFF

clone size: many
V gene: TRBV7-2
J gene: TRBJ2-5
D gene: .
CDR3 DNA: TGTGCCAGCAGCTTAACCGGAGGGACCCAGTACTTC
CDR3 protein: CASSLTGGTQYF

clone size: .
V gene: TRBV11-1
J gene: TRBJ2-1
D gene: .
CDR3 DNA: TGTGCCAGCAGCTCATGGAGGGACAAAGACAATGAGCAGTTCTTC
CDR3 protein: CASSSWRDKDNEQFF

clone size: few
V gene: TRBV7-9
J gene: TRBJ2-5
D gene: .
CDR3 DNA: TGTGCCAGCAGCCCCAATCCCAGGGAGACCCAGTACTTC
CDR3 protein: CASSPNPRETQYF

clone size: few
V gene: TRBV11-2
J gene: TRBJ1-3
D gene: .
CDR3 DNA: TGTGCCAGCAGCTTAGCGTCGAGCTCTGGAAACACCATATATTTT
CDR3 protein: CASSLASSSGNTIYF

clone size: .
V gene: TRBV4-2
J gene: TRBJ1-4
D gene: .
CDR3 DNA: TGTGCCAGCAGCCAAGCGGGATCACGAGAAAAACTGTTTTTT
CDR3 protein: CASSQAGSREKLFF

clone size: .
V gene: TRBV12-3/TRBV12-4
J gene: TRBJ2-1
D gene: TRBD2
CDR3 DNA: TGTGCCAGCAGCTCTCTAGCGGGACGGGCCAATGAGCAGTTCTTC
CDR3 protein: CASSSLAGRANEQFF

clone size: .
V gene: TRBV12-3/TRBV12-4
J gene: TRBJ2-2
D gene: TRBD1
CDR3 DNA: TGTGCCAGCAGTCCGACAGGGCCCACCGGGGAGCTGTTTTTT
CDR3 protein: CASSPTGPTGELFF

clone size: .
V gene: TRBV29-1
J gene: TRBJ2-1
D gene: .
CDR3 DNA: TGCAGCGTTGATCTCGCGACTGGTGAGCAGTTCTTC
CDR3 protein: CSVDLATGEQFF

clone size: .
V gene: TRBV7-2
J gene: TRBJ2-2
D gene: TRBD1
CDR3 DNA: TGTGCCAGCAGCCCCGGACAGGGTTATAGCACCGGGGAGCTGTTTTTT
CDR3 protein: CASSPGQGYSTGELFF

clone size: .
V gene: TRBV28
J gene: TRBJ2-5
D gene: .
CDR3 DNA: TGTGCCAGCAGTTCGTTCTGGCGCGCCGAAAAGACCCAGTACTTC
CDR3 protein: CASSSFWRAEKTQYF

clone size: .
V gene: TRBV5-1
J gene: TRBJ2-2
D gene: .
CDR3 DNA: TGCGCCAGCAGCTTGGGTGGGAAAGGCACCGGGGAGCTGTTTTTT
CDR3 protein: CASSLGGKGTGELFF

clone size: few
V gene: TRBV7-2
J gene: TRBJ2-1
D gene: TRBD2
CDR3 DNA: TGTGCCAGCAGCCCAAAAAGCGGGAGGGTTTTCGATGAGCAGTTCTTC
CDR3 protein: CASSPKSGRVFDEQFF

clone size: .
V gene: TRBV7-2
J gene: TRBJ2-7
D gene: .
CDR3 DNA: TGTGCCAGCAGTTTAGTCCGCTACGAGCAGTACTTC
CDR3 protein: CASSLVRYEQYF

clone size: .
V gene: TRBV5-1
J gene: TRBJ2-7
D gene: .
CDR3 DNA: TGCGCCAGCAGCTTGTCAGGCCTAAGCTCCTACGAGCAGTACTTC
CDR3 protein: CASSLSGLSSYEQYF

clone size: many
V gene: TRBV5-1
J gene: TRBJ2-5
D gene: TRBD1
CDR3 DNA: TGCGCCAGCAGCGCTGGGACAGCCCCACAAGAGACCCAGTACTTC
CDR3 protein: CASSAGTAPQETQYF

clone size: .
V gene: TRBV3-1
J gene: TRBJ1-2
D gene: .
CDR3 DNA: TGTGCCAGCAGCCCCAAAGACAGACCTAACTATGGCTACACCTTC
CDR3 protein: CASSPKDRPNYGYTF

clone size: few
V gene: TRBV28
J gene: TRBJ2-7
D gene: TRBD2
CDR3 DNA: TGTGCCAGCAGTGCCCCGGGACTAGCGGACGGCTACGAGCAGTACTTC
CDR3 protein: CASSAPGLADGYEQYF

clone size: .
V gene: TRBV10-3
J gene: TRBJ2-2
D gene: .
CDR3 DNA: TGTGCCATCAGAGGGAACAGGGAGGAGACCGGGGAGCTGTTTTTT
CDR3 protein: CAIRGNREETGELFF

clone size: few
V gene: TRBV24-1
J gene: TRBJ2-2
D gene: .
CDR3 DNA: TGTGCCACCAGTGATTCCACCTGGGGCACCGGGGAGCTGTTTTTT
CDR3 protein: CATSDSTWGTGELFF

clone size: many
V gene: TRBV6-2/TRBV6-3
J gene: TRBJ2-2
D gene: .
CDR3 DNA: TGTGCCAGCAGCATGTACAGGGACACCGGGGAGCTGTTTTTT
CDR3 protein: CASSMYRDTGELFF

clone size: .
V gene: TRBV20-1
J gene: TRBJ2-7
D gene: TRBD2
CDR3 DNA: TGCAGTGCTAGAGGGCTAGCGGGAGCCCACGAGCAGTACTTC
CDR3 protein: CSARGLAGAHEQYF

clone size: many
V gene: TRBV29-1
J gene: TRBJ1-1
D gene: .
CDR3 DNA: TGCAGCGTTGAAGATGCGCGTCGGGGGGCGGACACTGAAGCTTTCTTT
CDR3 protein: CSVEDARRGADTEAFF

clone size: few
V gene: TRBV20-1
J gene: TRBJ1-1
D gene: .
CDR3 DNA: TGCAGTGCTAGGACCCGGAGGGTAACTGAAGCTTTCTTT
CDR3 protein: CSARTRRVTEAFF

clone size: once
V gene: TRBV6-2/TRBV6-3
J gene: TRBJ2-6
D gene: TRBD1
CDR3 DNA: TGTGCCAGCGGGTCCCGAGACAGGGGGCGAAACGTCCTGACTTTC
CDR3 protein: CASGSRDRGRNVLTF

clone size: .
V gene: TRBV29-1
J gene: TRBJ2-1
D gene: .
CDR3 DNA: TGCAGCGTAGCCCGGGGCGGAAGGTACAATGAGCAGTTCTTC
CDR3 protein: CSVARGGRYNEQFF

clone size: many
V gene: TRBV7-8
J gene: TRBJ2-7
D gene: .
CDR3 DNA: TGTGCCAGCAGCTTAGCGCGCTTCGGCTACCCAAAGCACAACGAGCAGTACTTC
CDR3 protein: CASSLARFGYPKHNEQYF

clone size: .
V gene: TRBV6-5
J gene: TRBJ2-2
D gene: .
CDR3 DNA: TGTGCCAGCAGTTACTCGATTGTCAGGGCTACGAACACCGGGGAGCTGTTTTTT
CDR3 protein: CASSYSIVRATNTGELFF

clone size: .
V gene: TRBV5-1
J gene: TRBJ2-7
D gene: TRBD2
CDR3 DNA: TGCGCCAGCAGCCGTCCTAGCGGGGATACGGCCTACGAGCAGTACTTC
CDR3 protein: CASSRPSGDTAYEQYF

clone size: few
V gene: TRBV28
J gene: TRBJ2-5
D gene: TRBD2
CDR3 DNA: TGTGCCAGCAGTTTGGCGGGGGGAGCGGGGGGTCGAGAGACCCAGTACTTC
CDR3 protein: CASSLAGGAGGRETQYF

clone size: .
V gene: TRBV11-3
J gene: TRBJ1-1
D gene: TRBD1
CDR3 DNA: TGTGCCAGCAGCTTAGATCCGACAGGGGGATGGACTGAAGCTTTCTTT
CDR3 protein: CASSLDPTGGWTEAFF

clone size: few
V gene: TRBV12-3/TRBV12-4
J gene: TRBJ1-3
D gene: .
CDR3 DNA: TGTGCCAGCAGTTTCCGTACAGGAGGAAACACCATATATTTT
CDR3 protein: CASSFRTGGNTIYF

clone size: .
V gene: TRBV20-1
J gene: TRBJ2-1
D gene: .
CDR3 DNA: TGCAGTGCTAGAGATGGGAGACCCATAGACAATGAGCAGTTCTTC
CDR3 protein: CSARDGRPIDNEQFF

clone size: .
V gene: TRBV4-3
J gene: TRBJ2-7
D gene: .
CDR3 DNA: TGCGCCAGCAGCCAAGATCAGGAAGATTTCCACGAGCAGTACTTC
CDR3 protein: CASSQDQEDFHEQYF

clone size: .
V gene: TRBV4-1
J gene: TRBJ2-4
D gene: .
CDR3 DNA: TGCGCCAGCAGCCACGAAGGGACCCCCATGGTGAAAAACATTCAGTACTTC
CDR3 protein: CASSHEGTPMVKNIQYF

clone size: few
V gene: TRBV15
J gene: TRBJ2-7
D gene: .
CDR3 DNA: TGTGCCACCAGCAGAGCCATCGGGACCCACGAGCAGTACTTC
CDR3 protein: CATSRAIGTHEQYF

clone size: few
V gene: TRBV10-3
J gene: TRBJ1-4
D gene: .
CDR3 DNA: TGTGCCATCAGTGAGTCGATATGGGGCATAAAGACAACTAATGAAAAACTGTTTTTT
CDR3 protein: CAISESIWGIKTTNEKLFF

clone size: .
V gene: TRBV5-6
J gene: TRBJ1-4
D gene: .
CDR3 DNA: TGTGCCAGCAGCCTCTGGAGTGGTGAAAAACTGTTTTTT
CDR3 protein: CASSLWSGEKLFF

clone size: few
V gene: TRBV9
J gene: TRBJ2-2
D gene: .
CDR3 DNA: TGTGCCAGCAGCTCCTCCATAGGAGGAGAGTACACCGGGGAGCTGTTTTTT
CDR3 protein: CASSSSIGGEYTGELFF

clone size: .
V gene: TRBV3-1
J gene: TRBJ2-7
D gene: .
CDR3 DNA: TGTGCCAGCAGCCAAGAGGGACTCGACTACGAGCAGTACTTC
CDR3 protein: CASSQEGLDYEQYF

clone size: few
V gene: TRBV5-1
J gene: TRBJ2-5
D gene: TRBD2
CDR3 DNA: TGCGCCAGCAGCTTGGGTAGCGGGAGATGGGAGACCCAGTACTTC
CDR3 protein: CASSLGSGRWETQYF

clone size: many
V gene: TRBV7-8
J gene: TRBJ1-1
D gene: .
CDR3 DNA: TGTGCCAGCAGCTTGGGCGATAAGGGCACTGAAGCTTTCTTT
CDR3 protein: CASSLGDKGTEAFF

clone size: .
V gene: TRBV6-2/TRBV6-3
J gene: TRBJ2-7
D gene: TRBD2
CDR3 DNA: TGTGCCAGCAGCTCCCGAGCTAGCGGGGTCTCCTACGAGCAGTACTTC
CDR3 protein: CASSSRASGVSYEQYF

clone size: .
V gene: TRBV28
J gene: TRBJ2-1
D gene: TRBD2
CDR3 DNA: TGTGCCACCGGGACTAGCGTCGACAATGAGCAGTTCTTC
CDR3 protein: CATGTSVDNEQFF

clone size: .
V gene: TRBV18
J gene: TRBJ1-2
D gene: TRBD1
CDR3 DNA: TGTGCCAGCTCACTTGGGACAGGGGCCACGGGTGACTATGGCTACACCTTC
CDR3 protein: CASSLGTGATGDYGYTF

clone size: many
V gene: TRBV28
J gene: TRBJ1-1
D gene: TRBD1
CDR3 DNA: TGTGCCAGCGGAACCTCCGGGACAGGGGGCACTGAAGCTTTCTTT
CDR3 protein: CASGTSGTGGTEAFF

clone size: few
V gene: TRBV29-1
J gene: TRBJ2-4
D gene: TRBD1
CDR3 DNA: TGCAGCGTTGTGCGACAGGGGGGCACCAAAAACATTCAGTACTTC
CDR3 protein: CSVVRQGGTKNIQYF

clone size: .
V gene: TRBV28
J gene: TRBJ1-4
D gene: .
CDR3 DNA: TGTGCCAGCTCGGTGGGGGGGCAGTGGGAAAAACTGTTTTTT
CDR3 protein: CASSVGGQWEKLFF

clone size: few
V gene: TRBV7-8
J gene: TRBJ2-2
D gene: TRBD1
CDR3 DNA: TGTGCCAGCAGCTTAGCGAGGGACAGGGTAAACACCGGGGAGCTGTTTTTT
CDR3 protein: CASSLARDRVNTGELFF

clone size: few
V gene: TRBV19
J gene: TRBJ2-7
D gene: TRBD2
CDR3 DNA: TGTGCCAGTAGTATCGGGGCCGCGGGGGGCTCCTACGAGCAGTACTTC
CDR3 protein: CASSIGAAGGSYEQYF